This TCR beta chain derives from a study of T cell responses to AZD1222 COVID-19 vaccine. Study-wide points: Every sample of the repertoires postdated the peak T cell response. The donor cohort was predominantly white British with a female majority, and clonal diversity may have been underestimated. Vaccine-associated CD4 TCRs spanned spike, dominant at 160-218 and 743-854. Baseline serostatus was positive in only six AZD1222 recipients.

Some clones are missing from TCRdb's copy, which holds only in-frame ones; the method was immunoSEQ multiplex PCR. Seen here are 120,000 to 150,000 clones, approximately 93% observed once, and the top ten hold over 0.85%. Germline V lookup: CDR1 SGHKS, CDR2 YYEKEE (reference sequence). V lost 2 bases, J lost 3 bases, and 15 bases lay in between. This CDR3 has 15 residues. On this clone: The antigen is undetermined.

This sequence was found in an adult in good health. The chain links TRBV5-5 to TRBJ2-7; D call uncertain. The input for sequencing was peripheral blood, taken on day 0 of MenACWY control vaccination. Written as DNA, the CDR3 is TGTGCCAGCAGCTTTCGTGGTCAGATCGACTACGAGCAGTACTTC. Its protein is CASSFRGQIDYEQYF.